The present T cell receptor beta chain was sequenced within a study of cytomegalovirus exposure and HLA in healthy donors. Study outcomes and limitations: Whilst most TCR sequences proved rare, a subset of public TCRs occurred across many donors. It was shown in a later analysis that HLA-associated TCR beta chains were more clonally expanded than other, equally common chains.

The length of the CDR3 is 17 residues. Germline V gives CDR1 PRHDT, CDR2 FYEKMQ (reference sequence). The V segment lost 2 bases and the J segment 1 base; nucleotides outside the gene matches: 7. The primer mix had 60 Vbeta and 13 Jbeta primers. Data came from immunoSEQ multiplex PCR; TCRdb stores just in-frame clones and leaves some out. The sample contains 150,000 to 200,000 clones, less than 80% of which appear only once. On this clone: The antigen remains undetermined.

V usage is TRBV13 and J usage is TRBJ2-2; TRBD1 aligns across 7 bases. This TCR was recovered from a woman aged 40-49 years in good health and CMV-seronegative. Sequencing was carried out using PBMCs. The CDR3 sequence: CASSLMTGILNTGELFF. In nucleotides, the CDR3 is TGTGCCAGCAGCTTAATGACAGGGATCCTGAACACCGGGGAGCTGTTTTTT.